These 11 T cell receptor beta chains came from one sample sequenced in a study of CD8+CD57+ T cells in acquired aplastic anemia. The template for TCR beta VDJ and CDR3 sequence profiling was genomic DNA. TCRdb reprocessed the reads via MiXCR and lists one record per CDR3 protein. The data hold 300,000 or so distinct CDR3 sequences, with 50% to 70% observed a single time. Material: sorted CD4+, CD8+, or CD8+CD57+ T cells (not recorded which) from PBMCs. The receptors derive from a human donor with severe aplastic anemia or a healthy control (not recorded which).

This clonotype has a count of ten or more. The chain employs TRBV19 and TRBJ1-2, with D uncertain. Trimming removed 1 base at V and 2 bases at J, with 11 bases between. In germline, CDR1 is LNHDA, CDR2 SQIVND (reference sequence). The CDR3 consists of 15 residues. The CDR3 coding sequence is TGTGCCAGTAGTATAGCGACGGTACTAAACTATGGCTACACCTTC. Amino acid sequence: CASSIATVLNYGYTF. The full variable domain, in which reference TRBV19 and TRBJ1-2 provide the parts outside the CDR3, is DGGITQSPKYLFRKEGQNVTLSCEQNLNHDAMYWYRQDPGQGLRLIYYSQIVNDFQKGDIAEGYSVSREKKESFPLTVTSAQKNPTAFYLCASSIATVLNYGYTFGSGTRLTVV.

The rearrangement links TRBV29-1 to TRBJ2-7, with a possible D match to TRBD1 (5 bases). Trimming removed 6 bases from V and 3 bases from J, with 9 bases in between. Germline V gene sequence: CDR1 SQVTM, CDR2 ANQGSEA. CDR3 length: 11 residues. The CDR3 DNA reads TGCAGCGTCCTGACAGTCTACGAGCAGTACTTC. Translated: CSVLTVYEQYF.

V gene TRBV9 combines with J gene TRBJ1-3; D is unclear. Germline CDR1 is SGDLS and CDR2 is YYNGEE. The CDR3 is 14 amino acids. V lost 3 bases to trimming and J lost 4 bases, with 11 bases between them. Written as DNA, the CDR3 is TGTGCCAGCAGCGAGACCCTACAGGGAAACACCATATATTTT. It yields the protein CASSETLQGNTIYF.

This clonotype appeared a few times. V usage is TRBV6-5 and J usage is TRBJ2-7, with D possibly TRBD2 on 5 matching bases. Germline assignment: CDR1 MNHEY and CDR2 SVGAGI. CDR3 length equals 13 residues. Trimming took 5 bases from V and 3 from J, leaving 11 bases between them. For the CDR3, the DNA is TGTGCCAGCAGTCCGCCCGGGGACTACGAGCAGTACTTC. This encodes CASSPPGDYEQYF.

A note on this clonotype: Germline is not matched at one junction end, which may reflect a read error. The CDR3 here is CASSQRGQGRDEQFF. The CDR3 DNA reads as TGTGCCAGCAGCCAACGTGGGCAGGGTCGGGATGAGCAGTTCTTC. The chain has TRBV5-1 and TRBJ2-1, with TRBD1 as a possible D gene (5 bases). The V gene's germline CDR1 is SGHRS and CDR2 YFSETQ. This CDR3 has 15 amino acids.

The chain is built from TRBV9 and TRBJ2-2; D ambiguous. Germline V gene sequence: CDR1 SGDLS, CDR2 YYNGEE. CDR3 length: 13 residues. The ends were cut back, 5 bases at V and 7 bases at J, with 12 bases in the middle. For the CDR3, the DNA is TGTGCCAGCAGGGGAAACGGGCACGGGGAGCTGTTTTTT. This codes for CASRGNGHGELFF.

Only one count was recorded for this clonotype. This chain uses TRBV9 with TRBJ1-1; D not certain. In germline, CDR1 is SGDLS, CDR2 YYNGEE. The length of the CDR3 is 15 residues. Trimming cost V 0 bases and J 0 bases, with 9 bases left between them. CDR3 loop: CASSVEPLMNTEAFF. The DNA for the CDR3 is TGTGCCAGCAGCGTAGAACCGCTAATGAACACTGAAGCTTTCTTT.

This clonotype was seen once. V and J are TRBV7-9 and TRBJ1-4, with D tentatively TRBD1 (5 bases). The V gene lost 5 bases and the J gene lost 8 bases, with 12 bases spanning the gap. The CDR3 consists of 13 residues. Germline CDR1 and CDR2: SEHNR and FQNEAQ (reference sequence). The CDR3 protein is CASSRAQEEKLFF. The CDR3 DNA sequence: TGTGCCAGCAGCCGCGCACAGGAGGAAAAACTGTTTTTT.

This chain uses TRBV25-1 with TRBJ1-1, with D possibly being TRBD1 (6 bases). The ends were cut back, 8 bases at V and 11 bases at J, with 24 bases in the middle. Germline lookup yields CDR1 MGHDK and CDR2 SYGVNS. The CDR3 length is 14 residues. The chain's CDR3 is CASSTQGLNTVAFF. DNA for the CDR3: TGTGCCAGCTCAACACAGGGTCTGAACACTGTCGCTTTCTTT.

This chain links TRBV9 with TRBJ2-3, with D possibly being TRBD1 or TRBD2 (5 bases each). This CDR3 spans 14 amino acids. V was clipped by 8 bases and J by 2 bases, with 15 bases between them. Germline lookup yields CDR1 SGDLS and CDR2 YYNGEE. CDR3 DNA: TGTGCCAGTTCCCGTGAGGGGACCACAGATACGCAGTATTTT. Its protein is CASSREGTTDTQYF.

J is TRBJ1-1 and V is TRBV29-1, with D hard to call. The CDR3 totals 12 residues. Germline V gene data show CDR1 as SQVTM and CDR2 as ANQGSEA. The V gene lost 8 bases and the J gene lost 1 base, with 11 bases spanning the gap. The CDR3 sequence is CSCRAGNTEAFF. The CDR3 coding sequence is TGCAGCTGTCGGGCAGGGAACACTGAAGCTTTCTTT.